This T cell receptor (beta chain) originates from a study of blood T cell repertoires in COVID-19. Study-wide background: Sample material is recorded as cDNA or gDNA derived from T cells, B-cell-depleted T cells, or PBMCs.

Method: immunoSEQ multiplex PCR; TCRdb's copy keeps in-frame clones and lacks some. This table has 200,000 or so clones, more than 70% appearing once. The germline V gene has CDR1 SGDLS and CDR2 YYNGEE. The CDR3 is 15 residues long. The junction had 3 bases not matched to a gene; V was cut back by 3 bases and J by 1 base. Cohorts were determined from participant-reported clinical history. Sequencing was performed on PBMCs or T cells enriched from blood (not recorded which). The rearrangement links TRBV9 to TRBJ1-4; 7 positions agree with TRBD1. This sequence originates from a woman between 40 and 55 years old with acute COVID-19. CDR3 loop: CASSGRQGTNEKLFF. CDR3 coding DNA: TGTGCCAGCAGCGGAAGACAGGGAACTAATGAAAAACTGTTTTTT.